Shown below are 22 T cell receptor beta chains from a single sample sequenced in a study of T-cell reconstitution after alpha-beta-depleted transplantation in children. Unique molecular identifiers were built into the TCRbeta library. TCRdb ran MiXCR on the PCR reads and lists one entry per CDR3 protein. The sample holds around 96,000 distinct CDR3 sequences, approximately 12% seen once. Sequenced material: PBMCs from the stem cell graft donor, taken from the stem cell graft. These receptors all come from a human donor who donated a stem cell graft to a child with inherited bone marrow failure.

This clonotype appeared many times. The junction does not match germline at one end; this may be a read error. The chain has TRBV4-3 and TRBJ2-7, with 8 bases fitting TRBD1. This CDR3 comprises 15 residues. Germline lookup yields CDR1 LGHNA and CDR2 YSLEER. CDR3 in DNA: TGCGCCAGCAGCCAAGATCCCGGGACAGGCGACGATCAGTACTTC. This translates into CASSQDPGTGDDQYF.

This clonotype was recorded at least ten times. V and J are TRBV20-1 and TRBJ2-7; 9 nucleotides align to TRBD1. The germline CDR1 and CDR2 sequences are DFQATT and SNEGSKA (reference sequence). This CDR3 has 14 amino acids. The V and J ends lost 0 bases and 5 bases, in that order; junction bases with no gene match: 5. This CDR3 reads CSAREGTGMNEQYF. CDR3 nucleotides: TGCAGTGCTAGAGAGGGGACAGGGATGAACGAGCAGTACTTC.

This clonotype was seen at least ten times. V gene TRBV7-9 combines with J gene TRBJ2-6; D not certain. From germline, CDR1 is SEHNR and CDR2 FQNEAQ (reference sequence). The V end was cut by 5 bases, the J end by 6 bases, with 5 bases between. The CDR3 runs 12 residues. This CDR3 reads CASSREANVLTF. CDR3 nucleotide sequence: TGTGCCAGCAGCCGTGAGGCCAACGTCCTGACTTTC.

The table lists this clonotype with many counts. V usage is TRBV25-1 and J usage is TRBJ2-1; tentatively, D is TRBD1 (7 bases). Trimming took off 6 bases at V and 4 bases at J, with 19 bases between the two ends. This CDR3 has 16 amino acids. The germline CDR1 and CDR2 sequences are MGHDK and SYGVNS. Written as DNA, the CDR3 is TGTGCCAGCAGCCGAATGGAGGGGGCTTTTTACAATGAGCAGTTCTTC. It specifies CASSRMEGAFYNEQFF. The full variable domain, its missing parts supplied by reference TRBV25-1 and TRBJ2-1, is EADIYQTPRYLVIGTGKKITLECSQTMGHDKMYWYQQDPGMELHLIHYSYGVNSTEKGDLSSESTVSRIRTEHFPLTLESARPSHTSQYLCASSRMEGAFYNEQFFGPGTRLTVL.

This clonotype was observed many times. The chain carries TRBV27 and TRBJ2-1, with 12 bases that match TRBD2. The germline gives CDR1 MNHEY, CDR2 SMNVEV (reference sequence). Trimming cost V 6 bases and J 4 bases; bases outside gene matches: 13. This CDR3 has 18 amino acids. The CDR3 DNA follows: TGTGCCAGCAGCAAAAGACAGATACTAGCGGGAGGATACAATGAGCAGTTCTTC. It codes for CASSKRQILAGGYNEQFF.

Ten or more counts support this clonotype. The chain is built from TRBV27 and TRBJ2-4; TRBD2 matches at 14 bases. The junction had 4 bases not matched to a gene; V was cut back by 4 bases and J by 2 bases. Germline assignment: CDR1 MNHEY and CDR2 SMNVEV (reference sequence). The CDR3 is made up of 17 amino acids. This chain's CDR3 is CASSSWTSGRSKNIQYF. CDR3 nucleotides: TGTGCCAGCAGTTCCTGGACTAGCGGGAGGTCCAAAAACATTCAGTACTTC.

This clonotype showed up many times. The chain couples TRBV20-1 to TRBJ2-2, with D perhaps given as TRBD1 or TRBD2 (5 bases each). V was clipped by 5 bases and J by 4 bases, with 14 bases between them. The CDR3 loop spans 14 amino acids. The germline gives CDR1 DFQATT, CDR2 SNEGSKA (reference sequence). The CDR3 nucleotides read TGCAGTGCTGGGACCGGGACCTTCACCGGGGAGCTGTTTTTT. This encodes CSAGTGTFTGELFF.

This clonotype appeared many times. The V and J genes are TRBV7-9 and TRBJ2-3; D remains ambiguous. The CDR3 length is 13 residues. The V gene lost 6 bases and the J gene lost 2 bases, with 9 bases spanning the gap. Germline V gives CDR1 SEHNR, CDR2 FQNEAQ (reference sequence). The CDR3 DNA is TGTGCCAGCAGGGAGTCCCTCACAGATACGCAGTATTTT. Translating it yields CASRESLTDTQYF.

This clonotype was counted many times. This chain joins TRBV6-5 and TRBJ2-3, with D uncertain. CDR1 is MNHEY and CDR2 is SVGAGI in the germline V gene. This CDR3 region has 15 residues. Trimming removed 0 bases from V and 1 base from J, with 8 bases in between. CDR3 bases: TGTGCCAGCAGTTACTCGCTTAGGGGCACAGATACGCAGTATTTT. Its protein product is CASSYSLRGTDTQYF.

This clonotype appeared many times. The rearrangement joins TRBV20-1 to TRBJ1-2; TRBD1 matches 8 bases. With V trimmed by 3 bases and J by 4 bases, 7 bases remained unmatched. The CDR3 extends over 14 amino acids. Looked up from germline, CDR1 is DFQATT and CDR2 is SNEGSKA (reference sequence). DNA for the CDR3: TGCAGTGCTAGGACCCCGACAGGGGCCTATGGCTACACCTTC. The encoded protein is CSARTPTGAYGYTF.

This clonotype was counted only a few times. The chain recombines TRBV4-2 with TRBJ2-7; possibly TRBD1 or TRBD2 for D (5 bases each). Per germline, CDR1 LGHNA and CDR2 YNFKEQ. V lost 0 bases, J lost 0 bases, and 9 bases lay in between. This CDR3 contains 15 residues. The CDR3 nucleotides read TGTGCCAGCAGCCAAGAGGGGACGCACTCCTACGAGCAGTACTTC. It is translated as CASSQEGTHSYEQYF.

This clonotype was seen a handful of times. The CDR3, as DNA: TGTGCCAGCAGGTCGGGGGCACTAGATGAAGCTTTCTTT. The encoded protein is CASRSGALDEAFF. This chain links TRBV7-2 with TRBJ1-1, with D tentatively TRBD1 (6 bases). Looked up from germline, CDR1 is SGHTA and CDR2 is FQGNSA. This CDR3 comprises 13 residues. V lost 6 bases and J 7 bases, leaving 15 bases between the germline ends. The whole variable domain, filled in from reference TRBV7-2 and TRBJ1-1, reads GAGVSQSPSNKVTEKGKDVELRCDPISGHTALYWYRQSLGQGLEFLIYFQGNSAPDKSGLPSDRFSAERTGGSVSTLTIQRTQQEDSAVYLCASRSGALDEAFFGQGTRLTVV.

This chain uses TRBV19 with TRBJ2-7; 8 positions agree with TRBD1. This CDR3 is built from 14 residues. Germline lookup yields CDR1 LNHDA and CDR2 SQIVND (reference sequence). V was pared by 4 bases and J by 3 bases, with 5 bases of the junction left unmatched. CDR3 loop: CASSKGQGGYEQYF. CDR3 nucleotide sequence: TGTGCCAGTAGTAAAGGACAGGGAGGCTACGAGCAGTACTTC. Supplemented by reference TRBV19 and TRBJ2-7, the full variable domain reads DGGITQSPKYLFRKEGQNVTLSCEQNLNHDAMYWYRQDPGQGLRLIYYSQIVNDFQKGDIAEGYSVSREKKESFPLTVTSAQKNPTAFYLCASSKGQGGYEQYFGPGTRLTVT.

This clonotype was counted many times. This chain joins TRBV5-5 and TRBJ2-1; D gene ambiguous. Trimming removed 2 bases at V and 10 bases at J, with 22 bases between. Germline V gene data show CDR1 as SGHKS and CDR2 as YYEKEE (reference sequence). CDR3 length: 16 residues. CDR3 loop: CASSFFRALSTGEQFF. The CDR3, as DNA: TGTGCCAGCAGCTTTTTTCGTGCGCTCTCGACCGGGGAGCAGTTCTTC.

This clonotype came up many times. At one of its ends the junction is not consistent with the germline gene, which may arise from a read error. The chain links TRBV4-3 to TRBJ2-7; 8 bases are shared with TRBD2. The length of the CDR3 is 15 residues. CDR1 is LGHNA, CDR2 YSLEER, per germline. The CDR3 DNA reads TGCGCCATCAGCCAAGAGAATAGCGGGATCTACGAGCAGTACTTC. Protein sequence: CAISQENSGIYEQYF.

This clonotype was seen many times. CDR3 region: CAWTSGTTDTQYF. The DNA for the CDR3 is TGTGCCTGGACTAGCGGGACCACAGATACGCAGTATTTT. The chain couples TRBV30 to TRBJ2-3; TRBD2 aligns across 9 bases. The germline V gene encodes CDR1 GTSNPN and CDR2 SVGIG (reference sequence). V lost 4 bases to trimming and J lost 2 bases; unmatched junction nucleotides: 1. This CDR3 region has 13 residues.

This clonotype has more than one count but fewer than ten. The V gene is TRBV11-2, the J gene TRBJ2-7; TRBD2 agrees at 8 bases. The CDR3 length is 14 residues. Germline CDR1 and CDR2: SGHAT and FQNNGV. The J segment lost 10 bases and the V segment lost 5 bases, leaving 13 bases of the junction unmatched. This CDR3 reads CASSPREGRFEQYF. Written as DNA, the CDR3 is TGTGCCAGCAGCCCCCGGGAGGGCCGGTTTGAACAGTACTTC.

In its sample, this clonotype was seen many times. A read error may account for a junction end that differs from germline. The gene calls are TRBV7-8 and TRBJ2-5; 11 bases agree with TRBD2. The CDR3 extends over 16 amino acids. The germline V gene encodes CDR1 SGHVS and CDR2 FQNEAQ. DNA for the CDR3: TGTGCCATCAGCTCGAGACTAGCGGGGAAACAAGAGACCCAGTACTTC. Its protein product is CAISSRLAGKQETQYF.

This clonotype is termed medium-sized. The chain couples TRBV7-9 to TRBJ2-7; D call uncertain. Germline V gene lookup returns CDR1 SEHNR and CDR2 FQNEAQ (reference sequence). Deletions cut 1 base from V and 7 bases from J, with 8 bases between. CDR3 length: 12 amino acids. The CDR3 DNA follows: TGTGCCAGCAGCTTAGAAGGATGGGAGCAGTACTTC. This sequence encodes CASSLEGWEQYF.

This clonotype was seen ten or more times. Written as DNA, the CDR3 is TGTGCCAGCAGTTTATTGCAGGGGGAGGGGCAGCCCCAGCATTTT. As protein: CASSLLQGEGQPQHF. This rearrangement joins TRBV28 to TRBJ1-5; 7 nucleotides match TRBD1. The V segment lost 1 base and the J segment 7 bases; nucleotides outside the gene matches: 7. CDR3 length equals 15 residues. Germline V gene data show CDR1 as MDHEN and CDR2 as SYDVKM.

This clonotype was detected ten times or more. CDR3 in amino acids: CSVRGGRGGDEQFF. CDR3 sequence (DNA): TGCAGCGTCCGAGGGGGGCGGGGGGGCGATGAGCAGTTCTTC. The rearrangement uses TRBV29-1 and TRBJ2-1, with 9 bases lining up with TRBD2. This CDR3 spans 14 amino acids. The V segment lost 6 bases and the J segment 8 bases; nucleotides outside the gene matches: 11. CDR1 is SQVTM, CDR2 ANQGSEA, per germline.

There are many counts of this clonotype. The chain employs TRBV27 and TRBJ2-7, with D uncertain. CDR3 size: 15 residues. The V end was cut by 2 bases, the J end by 0 bases, with 11 bases between. The germline gives CDR1 MNHEY, CDR2 SMNVEV (reference sequence). The DNA of the CDR3 is TGTGCCAGCAGTTTACGGGCGGTGGGCTCCTACGAGCAGTACTTC. Its protein is CASSLRAVGSYEQYF.